This T cell receptor beta chain was recorded in a study of T-cell memory formation after mild COVID-19. The study's findings and limits: Clones that shrank (day 15 to 85) were balanced CD4/CD8, whereas later expanders leaned CD4+.

Amplification by 5'RACE using constant-segment primers produced TCR alpha and TCR beta cDNA libraries that carried sample barcodes and UMIs. From the 5' RACE reads, TCRdb called clonotypes with MiXCR, one entry per CDR3 protein. Here the sample spans about 140,000 distinct CDR3 sequences, under 7% being singletons. As for this clonotype: As yet, its antigen is unknown.

Per the germline V gene, CDR1 is SGHDT and CDR2 is YYEEEE. The CDR3 extends over 15 amino acids. Trimming removed 4 bases from V and 6 bases from J; junction bases left unmatched: 11. The rearrangement uses TRBV5-6 and TRBJ2-7; 9 nucleotides match TRBD1. The source material was PBMCs or a T cell subset sorted from them (not recorded which). The receptor was derived from an adult woman who had mild COVID-19 (a few samples of this study predate the infection). Cell type and time point are not known. CDR3 nucleotides: TGTGCCAGCAGCACACCCGGGACAGGGCCGCGCGAGCAGTACTTC. It encodes CASSTPGTGPREQYF.